The rows below give T cell receptor beta chains drawn from one sample of a study of T cells in Graves' hyperthyroidism and ophthalmopathy. Each CDR3 protein is one row after TCRdb ran MiXCR on the multiplex PCR reads. The sample lists about 250,000 distinct CDR3 sequences, roughly 22% occurring once. Sequencing was carried out using blood. These TCRs come from a man younger than 40 with Graves' ophthalmopathy. Each CDR3 is given with its conserved first and last residue. Each record gives: clone size, J gene, V gene, D gene, CDR3 protein, CDR3 DNA. D genes are given only for firm matches. For some rows the clone size is stated as once, few or many, or as a class when expanded; others skip it.

>many|TRBJ1-2|TRBV12-3/TRBV12-4|TRBD1
CASRPGQGAPYGYTF
TGTGCCAGCAGGCCAGGACAGGGAGCGCCCTATGGCTACACCTTC
>NA|TRBJ1-1|TRBV19|NA
CASRGGGTEASF
TGTGCCAGTAGAGGAGGGGGAACTGAAGCTTCCTTT
>few|TRBJ2-7|TRBV20-1|TRBD1
CSARRGPSNEQYF
TGCAGTGCCCGCAGGGGGCCTTCAAATGAGCAGTACTTC
>NA|TRBJ1-4|TRBV29-1|NA
CSARYGATNEKLFF
TGCAGCGCCCGGTACGGAGCAACTAATGAAAAACTGTTTTTT
>few|TRBJ2-1|TRBV18|NA
CASSPRQGKEQFF
TGTGCCAGCTCACCAAGGCAGGGGAAGGAGCAGTTCTTC
>few|TRBJ2-3|TRBV28|NA
CASSQPDTQYF
TGTGCCAGCAGCCAGCCAGATACGCAGTATTTT
>many|TRBJ2-7|TRBV6-1|TRBD1
CASKSEWGQNYEQYF
TGTGCCAGCAAATCGGAATGGGGACAGAACTACGAGCAGTACTTC
>NA|TRBJ1-6|TRBV28|NA
CASSFGDWGSPPHF
TGTGCCAGCAGTTTTGGGGATTGGGGTTCACCCCCCCACTTT
>many|TRBJ2-2|TRBV3-1|NA
CASSQGTPVDTGELFF
TGTGCCAGCAGCCAGGGGACTCCAGTTGACACCGGGGAGCTGTTTTTT
>NA|TRBJ2-1|TRBV24-1|NA
CATQQTAYNEQFF
TGTGCCACCCAACAGACAGCCTACAATGAGCAGTTCTTC
>few|TRBJ1-5|TRBV5-6|NA
CASSFAFGDNQPQHF
TGTGCCAGCAGCTTTGCGTTCGGAGATAATCAGCCCCAGCATTTT
>many|TRBJ2-3|TRBV5-1|NA
CASSLAGPLTDTQYF
TGCGCCAGCAGCTTGGCGGGGCCTCTCACAGATACGCAGTATTTT
>many|TRBJ2-7|TRBV9|NA
CASTLGRDSYEQYF
TGTGCCAGCACCCTAGGGCGGGACTCCTACGAGCAGTACTTC
>NA|TRBJ2-1|TRBV20-1|NA
CSARPGPRTVAWDEQFF
TGCAGTGCTAGACCCGGACCTAGAACCGTGGCCTGGGATGAGCAGTTCTTC
>NA|TRBJ2-4|TRBV28|TRBD2
CASSPGGENIQYF
TGTGCCAGCAGCCCGGGGGGGGAAAACATTCAGTACTTC
>NA|TRBJ1-6|TRBV6-6|NA
CASSYSMAADYNSPLHF
TGTGCCAGCAGTTACTCGATGGCAGCGGATTATAATTCACCCCTCCACTTT
>NA|TRBJ2-1|TRBV6-1|NA
CASTNYGSSYNEQFF
TGTGCCAGCACTAACTACGGTAGCTCCTACAATGAGCAGTTCTTC
>NA|TRBJ2-3|TRBV11-2|TRBD1
CASTETGGSFDTQYF
TGTGCCAGCACCGAGACAGGGGGCTCTTTCGATACGCAGTATTTT
>NA|TRBJ2-5|TRBV3-1|NA
CASSPRDQETQYF
TGTGCCAGCAGCCCCCGGGACCAAGAGACCCAGTACTTC
>NA|TRBJ2-1|TRBV29-1|NA
CSVGQGTHEQFF
TGCAGCGTTGGGCAGGGGACCCATGAGCAGTTCTTC
>NA|TRBJ2-5|TRBV6-9|TRBD1
CASSQTGETQETQYF
TGCGCCAGCAGCCAGACAGGGGAAACTCAAGAGACCCAGTACTTC
>NA|TRBJ2-7|TRBV20-1|NA
CSAAFWGGRAAQYF
TGCAGTGCTGCCTTCTGGGGGGGGCGGGCTGCGCAGTACTTC
>once|TRBJ2-1|TRBV12-3/TRBV12-4|TRBD1
CASSRPGAGGQQFF
TGTGCCAGCAGTCGACCCGGGGCAGGGGGACAGCAGTTCTTC
>many|TRBJ2-7|TRBV12-3/TRBV12-4|NA
CASSRRFGGVGSEQYF
TGTGCCAGCAGTCGGAGATTTGGGGGAGTGGGGAGCGAGCAGTACTTC
>many|TRBJ2-1|TRBV16|NA
CASSQRSGGNEQFF
TGTGCCAGCAGCCAACGGAGTGGGGGCAATGAGCAGTTCTTC
>few|TRBJ2-7|TRBV6-1|TRBD2
CASSRTRSPGEQYF
TGTGCCAGCAGCAGGACTAGATCCCCCGGGGAGCAGTACTTC
>NA|TRBJ1-1|TRBV7-2|NA
CASSRGMNTEAFF
TGTGCCAGCAGCCGAGGCATGAACACTGAAGCTTTCTTT
>many|TRBJ2-1|TRBV20-1|TRBD2
CSAIRRTSRYNEQFF
TGCAGTGCTATAAGGCGGACTAGCCGGTACAATGAGCAGTTCTTC
>many|TRBJ1-4|TRBV20-1|NA
CSARNRGSLNEKLFF
TGCAGTGCTAGAAATCGCGGCAGCCTTAATGAAAAACTGTTTTTT
>NA|TRBJ1-3|TRBV28|TRBD1
CATSQGMGSGNTIYF
TGTGCCACCTCACAGGGGATGGGTTCTGGAAACACCATATATTTT
>NA|TRBJ1-5|TRBV30|NA
CPWSPFGGSSNQPQHF
TGTCCCTGGAGCCCCTTCGGGGGGTCTAGCAATCAGCCCCAGCATTTT
>few|TRBJ1-1|TRBV16|TRBD1
CASSQFSGGGNTEAFF
TGTGCCAGCAGCCAATTTTCAGGGGGCGGGAACACTGAAGCTTTCTTT
>many|TRBJ1-1|TRBV6-2/TRBV6-3|TRBD1
CASRTGGNTEAFF
TGTGCCAGCAGGACAGGGGGGAACACTGAAGCTTTCTTT
>few|TRBJ1-2|TRBV6-1|NA
CASKQGDYGYTF
TGTGCCAGCAAACAGGGCGACTATGGCTACACCTTC
>NA|TRBJ2-7|TRBV9|TRBD1
CASSAGTGIYEQYF
TGTGCCAGCAGCGCCGGGACAGGGATCTACGAGCAGTACTTC
>few|TRBJ2-1|TRBV3-1|TRBD2
CASSHLAGVPYSYNEQFF
TGTGCCAGCAGCCACCTAGCGGGGGTACCCTACTCCTACAATGAGCAGTTCTTC
>few|TRBJ1-1|TRBV7-9|NA
CASSQTLVDTEAFF
TGTGCCAGCAGCCAAACCCTGGTGGACACTGAAGCTTTCTTT
>many|TRBJ2-7|TRBV24-1|NA
CATSAGGGLYEQYF
TGTGCCACCAGTGCGGGTGGCGGGCTCTACGAGCAGTACTTC
>few|TRBJ1-2|TRBV9|NA
CASSIGGSFYGYTF
TGTGCCAGCAGCATAGGGGGGAGTTTCTATGGCTACACCTTC
>once|TRBJ2-2|TRBV24-1|TRBD1
CATAGQGAVGELFF
TGTGCCACAGCCGGACAGGGGGCTGTCGGGGAGCTGTTTTTT
>few|TRBJ2-1|TRBV11-2|TRBD1
CASSTGTGVFLEQFF
TGTGCCAGCAGCACCGGGACAGGGGTGTTCTTAGAGCAGTTCTTC
>few|TRBJ2-7|TRBV6-1|NA
CASSGGTGSYEQYF
TGTGCCAGCAGTGGCGGGACGGGTTCCTACGAGCAGTACTTC
>NA|TRBJ2-1|TRBV24-1|TRBD2
CATSEGTSRHERFF
TGTGCCACCAGTGAAGGGACTAGTCGCCATGAGCGGTTCTTC
>few|TRBJ2-7|TRBV7-8|TRBD2
CASSTLQVAGSYEQYF
TGTGCCAGCAGCACCCTACAGGTAGCGGGGAGCTACGAACAGTACTTC
>NA|TRBJ2-1|TRBV19|NA
CASSIGGRLNEQFF
TGTGCCAGTAGTATAGGTGGGCGGCTCAATGAGCAGTTCTTC
>few|TRBJ2-3|TRBV5-8|NA
CASSLGGPPYSTDTQYF
TGTGCCAGCAGCTTGGGAGGCCCACCCTACTCCACAGATACGCAGTATTTT
>NA|TRBJ1-2|TRBV28|NA
CASSLGDLNGYTF
TGTGCCAGCAGTCTAGGTGACTTAAATGGCTACACCTTC
>many|TRBJ2-7|TRBV28|TRBD1
CASRPPGQGAGEQYF
TGTGCCAGCAGACCTCCGGGACAGGGGGCGGGCGAGCAGTACTTC
>few|TRBJ1-3|TRBV10-3|NA
CATATEGNTIYF
TGTGCCACTGCGACAGAAGGAAACACCATATATTTT